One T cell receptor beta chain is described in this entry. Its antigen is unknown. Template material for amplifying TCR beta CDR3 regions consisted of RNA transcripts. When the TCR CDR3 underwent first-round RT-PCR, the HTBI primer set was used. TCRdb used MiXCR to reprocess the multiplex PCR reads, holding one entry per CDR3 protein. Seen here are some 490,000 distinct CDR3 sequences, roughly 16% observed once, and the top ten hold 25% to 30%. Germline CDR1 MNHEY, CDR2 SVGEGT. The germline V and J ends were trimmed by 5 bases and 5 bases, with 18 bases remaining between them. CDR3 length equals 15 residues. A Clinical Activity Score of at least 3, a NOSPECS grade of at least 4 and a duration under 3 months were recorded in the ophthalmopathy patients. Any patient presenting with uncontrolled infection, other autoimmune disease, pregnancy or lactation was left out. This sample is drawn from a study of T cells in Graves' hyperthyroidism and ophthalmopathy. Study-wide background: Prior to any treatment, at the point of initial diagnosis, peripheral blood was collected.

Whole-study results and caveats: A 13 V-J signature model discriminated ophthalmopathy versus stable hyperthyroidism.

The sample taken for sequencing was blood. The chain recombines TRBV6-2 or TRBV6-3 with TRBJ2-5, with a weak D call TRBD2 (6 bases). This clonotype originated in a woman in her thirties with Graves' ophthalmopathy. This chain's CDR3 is CASSHRSGARETQYF. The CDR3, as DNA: TGTGCCAGCAGTCACCGCTCGGGAGCTCGTGAGACCCAGTACTTC.